Shown below are 32 T cell receptor beta chains from a single sample sequenced in a study of PD-L1 blockade in urothelial cancer. The method was immunoSEQ multiplex PCR; TCRdb's version includes in-frame clones alone and lacks a portion of them. This table holds about 72,000 clones, about 86% found once. This sample's time point: pretreatment peripheral blood. Sequences were derived from PBMCs, sampled around atezolizumab (anti-PD-L1) treatment. The source of these receptors is a man aged 55-75 years with urothelial cancer.

The CDR3 region has the DNA TGTGCCAGCAGCTTATCTAGCGGGGGGGCCTTACCCTCCTCCTACGAGCAGTACTTC. Translating it yields CASSLSSGGALPSSYEQYF. The chain is built from TRBV7-9 and TRBJ2-7, with 12 bases identical to TRBD2. The length of the CDR3 is 19 residues. V was clipped by 2 bases and J by 0 bases; unmatched bases: 11. CDR1 and CDR2 (germline): SEHNR, FQNEAQ (reference sequence).

The V gene is TRBV7-3, the J gene TRBJ2-1; 8 bases agree with TRBD1. V trimming: 2 bases; J trimming: 5 bases; junction bases outside the gene matches: 2. This CDR3 is 14 amino acids long. CDR1 and CDR2 from the germline V gene are SGHTA and FQGTGA. CDR3 sequence: CASSLGQGHNEQFF. CDR3 nucleotide sequence: TGTGCCAGCAGCTTAGGACAGGGCCACAATGAGCAGTTCTTC.

The chain recombines TRBV9 with TRBJ2-4; the D gene is possibly TRBD2 (6 bases). CDR3 length: 14 residues. The V gene's germline CDR1 is SGDLS and CDR2 YYNGEE. Trimming pared 1 base from V and 8 bases from J, leaving 13 bases between. CDR3 DNA: TGTGCCAGCAGCGTAACTACCGGGGGAGACATTCAGTACTTC. Residues: CASSVTTGGDIQYF.

The chain has TRBV19 and TRBJ1-5; TRBD1 is a possible D gene (6 bases). Looked up from germline, CDR1 is LNHDA and CDR2 is SQIVND (reference sequence). The CDR3 runs 15 residues. The V end lost 5 bases, the J end lost 6 bases, and 17 bases lay between the germline ends. The CDR3 region is CASSSADSFAQPQHF. CDR3 coding DNA: TGTGCCAGTAGTTCGGCGGACAGCTTCGCTCAGCCCCAGCATTTT.

This sequence joins TRBV12-5 and TRBJ2-1, with TRBD2 identical over 7 bases. The CDR3 length is 14 residues. Germline V lookup: CDR1 LGHNT, CDR2 FRNRAP. Unmatched junction bases numbered 5, after V lost 1 base and J lost 8 bases. The CDR3 protein is CASGLGGGSYEQFF. The CDR3 nucleotides read TGTGCTAGTGGTTTGGGCGGGGGTTCGTATGAGCAGTTCTTC.

The CDR3 loop reads CASSTTSGGAGSTDTQYF. The CDR3 bases are TGTGCCAGCAGCACCACTAGCGGGGGGGCTGGTAGCACAGATACGCAGTATTTT. V usage is TRBV9 and J usage is TRBJ2-3, with 13 nucleotides matching TRBD2. Germline V lookup: CDR1 SGDLS, CDR2 YYNGEE. J gave up 0 bases and V 4 bases, and 8 bases lay outside the gene matches. The CDR3 sequence is 18 residues long.

The chain combines TRBV10-3 with TRBJ2-7; 9 bases align to TRBD1. Germline lookup yields CDR1 ENHRY and CDR2 SYGVKD. With V trimmed by 2 bases and J by 6 bases, 8 bases remained unmatched. This CDR3 is 15 amino acids long. CDR3 protein: CAISEAPGQGSEQYF. CDR3 bases: TGTGCCATCAGTGAGGCTCCGGGACAGGGATCCGAGCAGTACTTC.

The sample holds one count of this clone. The chain couples TRBV2 to TRBJ2-5; 8 bases match TRBD2. Germline V CDR1 and CDR2: SNHLY, FYNNEI. The ends lost 10 bases at V and 4 bases at J; junction bases unmatched: 14. This CDR3 has 15 amino acids. CDR3 nucleotide sequence: TGTGCCACCCTAGGGCGGGGGGCCGGCTCAGAGACCCAGTACTTC. It codes for CATLGRGAGSETQYF. Full variable domain (rest looked up from reference TRBV2 and TRBJ2-5): EPEVTQTPSHQVTQMGQEVILRCVPISNHLYFYWYRQILGQKVEFLVSFYNNEISEKSEIFDDQFSVERPDGSNFTLKIRSTKLEDSAMYFCATLGRGAGSETQYFGPGTRLLVL.

This sequence joins TRBV7-2 and TRBJ1-3; no clear D gene. In germline, CDR1 is SGHTA, CDR2 FQGNSA. V lost 5 bases to trimming and J lost 0 bases, with 11 bases between them. There are 15 residues in the CDR3. The CDR3 spells CASSLLESSGNTIYF. Written as DNA, the CDR3 is TGTGCCAGCAGCCTCCTCGAGAGCTCTGGAAACACCATATATTTT.

Concerning this clone itself: Other DNA sequences in the same sample also yield this CDR3. The chain joins TRBV20-1 to TRBJ1-1; D uncertain. There are 11 residues in the CDR3. Trimming took off 5 bases at V and 3 bases at J, with 7 bases between the two ends. Per germline, CDR1 DFQATT and CDR2 SNEGSKA (reference sequence). The CDR3 protein is CSAGRDTEAFF. DNA of the CDR3: TGCAGTGCTGGGAGGGACACTGAAGCTTTCTTT.

The gene calls are TRBV4-2 and TRBJ1-5; D possibly corresponds to TRBD1 (5 bases). Trimming took 4 bases from V and 0 from J, leaving 16 bases between them. The CDR3 covers 17 residues. Germline CDR1 LGHNA, CDR2 YNFKEQ. The DNA of the CDR3 is TGTGCCAGCAGCCCTGCGGTTAGGGGCTTTAGCAATCAGCCCCAGCATTTT. Translated, it gives CASSPAVRGFSNQPQHF.

This chain connects TRBV4-3 to TRBJ1-2; TRBD1 is a possible D gene (6 bases). There are 13 residues in the CDR3. Germline values: CDR1 LGHNA, CDR2 YSLEER. V was clipped by 4 bases and J by 4 bases, with 10 bases between them. The CDR3 region is CASSRGGPYGYTF. The CDR3 coding sequence is TGCGCCAGCAGCCGCGGGGGGCCCTATGGCTACACCTTC.

CDR3: CASSSDSPWAGEAFF. The CDR3 nucleotides read TGTGCCAGCAGTTCGGACAGTCCCTGGGCAGGGGAAGCTTTCTTT. The rearrangement links TRBV27 to TRBJ1-1; D might be TRBD1 (6 bases). Germline V lookup: CDR1 MNHEY, CDR2 SMNVEV (reference sequence). V was clipped by 4 bases and J by 8 bases, with 20 bases between them. The length of the CDR3 is 15 residues.

This clone has only a few counts. The V call is TRBV30, the J call TRBJ2-7; 7 nucleotides line up with TRBD1. V lost 7 bases to trimming and J lost 4 bases; unmatched junction nucleotides: 10. This CDR3 spans 13 amino acids. The germline V gene encodes CDR1 GTSNPN and CDR2 SVGIG (reference sequence). This chain's CDR3 is CASTDRWGYEQYF. DNA of the CDR3: TGTGCCTCAACGGACAGGTGGGGTTACGAGCAGTACTTC.

V gene TRBV5-1 combines with J gene TRBJ2-1; the match to TRBD2 covers 16 bases. Germline values: CDR1 SGHRS, CDR2 YFSETQ. The CDR3 totals 17 residues. V shed 6 bases, J shed 9 bases, and the junction held 12 bases outside the gene matches. The CDR3 bases are TGCGCCAGCAACCCTGTGGGGACTAGCGGGGGGGGGAGTGAGCAGTTCTTC. Translation: CASNPVGTSGGGSEQFF. The full variable domain, in which reference TRBV5-1 and TRBJ2-1 provide the parts outside the CDR3, is KAGVTQTPRYLIKTRGQQVTLSCSPISGHRSVSWYQQTPGQGLQFLFEYFSETQRNKGNFPGRFSGRQFSNSRSEMNVSTLELGDSALYLCASNPVGTSGGGSEQFFGPGTRLTVL.

This sequence joins TRBV23-1 and TRBJ1-4, with TRBD1 identical over 7 bases. TRBV23-1 is an open reading frame whose function is uncertain. With 9 bases clipped from V and 4 bases from J, the junction kept 8 bases outside the gene matches. The CDR3 has 14 amino acids. This CDR3 is CARVPGQRNEKLFF. CDR3 bases: TGCGCCAGGGTACCGGGACAGCGTAATGAAAAACTGTTTTTT.

The rearrangement joins TRBV6-6 to TRBJ2-3, with TRBD1 matching 9 bases. With 0 bases clipped from V and 4 bases from J, the junction kept 2 bases outside the gene matches. The CDR3 is made up of 15 amino acids. Germline V lookup: CDR1 MNHNY, CDR2 SVGAGI (reference sequence). CDR3 sequence reads: CASSYSGTGSDTQYF. CDR3 sequence (DNA): TGTGCCAGCAGTTACTCCGGGACAGGGTCAGATACGCAGTATTTT.

This chain's CDR3 is CASSQGTDNSPLHF. In DNA, the CDR3 is TGTGCCAGCAGCCAAGGGACAGATAATTCACCCCTCCACTTT. The rearrangement joins TRBV14 to TRBJ1-6; a possible D gene is TRBD1 (6 bases). The V gene's germline CDR1 is SGHDN and CDR2 FVKESK. Trimming stripped 1 base from V and 5 bases from J, with 6 bases between. The CDR3 loop spans 14 amino acids.

About this clone: Other DNA sequences within the sample encode an identical CDR3. The chain has TRBV20-1 and TRBJ1-1; D might be TRBD1 (5 bases). Trimming left V 5 bases short and J 3 bases short, with 7 bases between. The CDR3 contains 11 residues. In germline, CDR1 is DFQATT, CDR2 SNEGSKA (reference sequence). CDR3 amino acids: CSAGRDTEAFF. The CDR3 bases are TGCAGTGCTGGCAGGGACACTGAAGCTTTCTTT.

The rearrangement links TRBV30 to TRBJ1-5; D might be TRBD1 (6 bases). In germline, CDR1 is GTSNPN, CDR2 SVGIG (reference sequence). Deletions cut 3 bases from V and 5 bases from J, with 11 bases between. This CDR3 comprises 13 residues. The CDR3 DNA reads as TGTGCCTGGAGCCGGACAGACTATCAGCCCCAGCATTTT. Translated: CAWSRTDYQPQHF.

The rearrangement joins TRBV27 to TRBJ2-7; 8 nucleotides match TRBD1. V trimming: 4 bases; J trimming: 3 bases; junction bases outside the gene matches: 11. The CDR3 loop spans 16 amino acids. The germline CDR1 and CDR2 sequences are MNHEY and SMNVEV (reference sequence). CDR3 nucleotides: TGTGCCAGCAGTTCCCAATTCCAGGGGGCCCTCTACGAGCAGTACTTC. Its protein is CASSSQFQGALYEQYF.

This chain uses TRBV6-1 with TRBJ2-2; 7 bases are a match to TRBD1. The CDR3 loop spans 14 amino acids. The trim removed 6 bases at V and 4 bases at J, leaving 5 bases unmatched. Germline CDR1 reads MNHNS; CDR2 reads SASEGT. For the CDR3, the DNA is TGTGCCAGCAGAAAACAGGGGAGCACCGGGGAGCTGTTTTTT. This codes for CASRKQGSTGELFF.

The chain links TRBV5-1 to TRBJ2-7, with 9 positions matching TRBD1. The CDR3 totals 15 residues. V lost 7 bases and J lost 3; bases outside the gene matches: 11. The germline gives CDR1 SGHRS, CDR2 YFSETQ. CDR3 region: CASSPGTGKFYEQYF. DNA for the CDR3: TGCGCCAGCTCTCCCGGGACAGGGAAATTCTACGAGCAGTACTTC.

The gene calls are TRBV6-1 and TRBJ1-5; 10 bases map to TRBD1. Germline assignment: CDR1 MNHNS and CDR2 SASEGT. The CDR3 spans 15 residues. J gave up 7 bases and V 4 bases, and 7 bases lay outside the gene matches. The CDR3 bases are TGTGCCAGCAGTGTCCTCGGACAGGGGGTACAGCCCCAGCATTTT. It yields the protein CASSVLGQGVQPQHF.

The gene calls are TRBV19 and TRBJ1-6, with D unresolved. V gave up 9 bases and J gave up 0 bases, with 12 bases separating them. Germline assignment: CDR1 LNHDA and CDR2 SQIVND (reference sequence). This CDR3 has 15 amino acids. CDR3 sequence: CASQEGFSYNSPLHF. The CDR3 nucleotides read TGTGCCAGCCAGGAAGGTTTCTCCTATAATTCACCCCTCCACTTT.

This clone was seen a few times. The chain couples TRBV29-1 to TRBJ1-2; maybe TRBD1 (6 bases). Germline V gene sequence: CDR1 SQVTM, CDR2 ANQGSEA. This CDR3 region has 13 residues. The V gene lost 4 bases and the J gene lost 5 bases, with 14 bases spanning the gap. For the CDR3, the DNA is TGCAGCGTTGGAGAGGGGGGGGAATATGGCTACACCTTC. As protein: CSVGEGGEYGYTF. Using reference TRBV29-1 and TRBJ1-2 for the parts outside the CDR3, the full variable domain is SAVISQKPSRDICQRGTSLTIQCQVDSQVTMMFWYRQQPGQSLTLIATANQGSEATYESGFVIDKFPISRPNLTFSTLTVSNMSPEDSSIYLCSVGEGGEYGYTFGSGTRLTVV.

This chain uses TRBV28 with TRBJ2-1; a weak D match, TRBD2 (5 bases). Trimming took off 7 bases at V and 0 bases at J, with 13 bases between the two ends. Germline V lookup: CDR1 MDHEN, CDR2 SYDVKM. This CDR3 region has 15 residues. CDR3 amino acids: CASTNPGSSYNEQFF. The CDR3 DNA follows: TGTGCCAGCACAAATCCGGGGAGCTCCTACAATGAGCAGTTCTTC. Together with reference TRBV28 and TRBJ2-1, the CDR3 gives the full variable domain: DVKVTQSSRYLVKRTGEKVFLECVQDMDHENMFWYRQDPGLGLRLIYFSYDVKMKEKGDIPEGYSVSREKKERFSLILESASTNQTSMYLCASTNPGSSYNEQFFGPGTRLTVL.

This clone was detected ten times or more. The chain uses TRBV6-5 and TRBJ1-4; perhaps TRBD1 as D (5 bases). Germline CDR1 MNHEY, CDR2 SVGAGI. Trimming took 1 base from V and 8 from J, leaving 8 bases between them. CDR3 length: 13 residues. CDR3 sequence (DNA): TGTGCCAGCAGTTACTGGGGGGACGAAAAACTGTTTTTT. It is translated as CASSYWGDEKLFF.

The chain recombines TRBV7-9 with TRBJ2-3; 9 positions agree with TRBD1. CDR3 length: 15 residues. J lost 4 bases, V lost 1 base, and 3 bases had no gene match. Germline values: CDR1 SEHNR, CDR2 FQNEAQ (reference sequence). Here the CDR3 DNA reads TGTGCCAGCAGCTTAGAACAGGGGGCCGCAGATACGCAGTATTTT. The encoded protein is CASSLEQGAADTQYF.

The chain uses TRBV5-6 and TRBJ1-6, with 7 bases lining up with TRBD1. The CDR3 totals 14 residues. Germline V gives CDR1 SGHDT, CDR2 YYEEEE. V lost 2 bases, J lost 6 bases, and 2 bases stayed unmatched. CDR3 residues: CASSFNRGNSPLHF. CDR3 sequence (DNA): TGTGCCAGCAGCTTTAACAGGGGTAATTCACCCCTCCACTTT.

On this clone: Germline is not matched at one junction end, which may reflect a read error. The genes are TRBV7-6 and TRBJ1-1, with 7 bases lining up with TRBD1. The CDR3 extends over 12 amino acids. Germline V CDR1 and CDR2: SGHVS, FNYEAQ. The CDR3 DNA reads TGTGCCAGCAGCCAACCGGGGACAGCGATCACCTTT. Translating gives CASSQPGTAITF.

The chain has TRBV6-1 and TRBJ1-3; 7 bases line up with TRBD1. V lost 4 bases to trimming and J lost 4 bases; unmatched junction nucleotides: 7. Germline V gene lookup returns CDR1 MNHNS and CDR2 SASEGT. This CDR3 has 15 residues. DNA of the CDR3: TGTGCCAGCAGTGTGGGAGGACAGGCCGGAAACACCATATATTTT. It yields the protein CASSVGGQAGNTIYF.